This TCR beta chain was obtained from a study of T cell responses to AZD1222 COVID-19 vaccine. V lost 2 bases, J lost 0 bases, and 13 bases lay in between. From germline, CDR1 is SGHTA and CDR2 FQGNSA. This CDR3 region has 17 residues. TCRdb's copy holds only in-frame clones and misses some; the assay was immunoSEQ multiplex PCR. The table includes approximately 94,000 clones, about 88% detected once. This chain uses TRBV7-2 with TRBJ2-2, with TRBD2 as a possible D gene (6 bases). This material consisted of peripheral blood, taken on day 0 of AZD1222 vaccination. The sequence came from an adult in good health. Here the CDR3 reads CASSLSPGTPNTGELFF. DNA for the CDR3: TGTGCCAGCAGCTTATCCCCTGGGACTCCGAACACCGGGGAGCTGTTTTTT.